A single sample is the source of the 29 T cell receptor beta chains below, sequenced in a study of T cell clonality in common variable immunodeficiency. The assay was immunoSEQ multiplex PCR, and TCRdb's table has in-frame clones only and misses some. This sample carries under 40,000 clones and no singletons, and more than 2.5% goes to the top ten. Sequencing input: peripheral blood mononuclear cells. These receptors were taken from a person aged 18 to 75 in good health.

This clone has a count of ten or more. The observed sequence ends 3 residues before the CDR3 terminus, with the missing tail filled in from the germline J gene. This chain joins TRBV30 and TRBJ2-5; no reliable D call. Trimming removed 4 bases from V and 4 bases from J, with 19 bases in between. CDR3 length: 15 residues. Germline loops: CDR1 GTSNPN, CDR2 SVGIG (reference sequence). CDR3 amino acids: CAWNILGSRGETQYF. CDR3 bases read: TGTGCCTGGAATATCCTAGGCTCCCGTGGAGAGACC.

This clone was picked up a small number of times. The read terminates 3 residues before the CDR3 end, so the remaining end is supplied by the germline J gene. The chain uses TRBV7-9 and TRBJ2-4; 7 bases line up with TRBD1. This CDR3 region has 14 residues. Germline values: CDR1 SEHNR, CDR2 FQNEAQ (reference sequence). The CDR3 sequence is CASTRDRAGWGQYF. CDR3 DNA, as far as it was read: TGTGCCAGCACCCGAGACAGGGCCGGGTGGGGT.

This clone came up many times. The read falls 3 residues short of the CDR3 end, and the missing part is taken from the germline J gene. V usage is TRBV20-1 and J usage is TRBJ2-4; TRBD2 aligns across 15 bases. V gave up 1 base and J gave up 1 base; unmatched junction bases: 8. Germline V CDR1 and CDR2: DFQATT, SNEGSKA (reference sequence). There are 19 residues in the CDR3. Partial CDR3 DNA: TGCAGTGCTAGAGGTCCGGGACTAGCGGGAGGCTTGGCCAAAAACATT. Translation gives CSARGPGLAGGLAKNI. The whole CDR3 sequence is CSARGPGLAGGLAKNIQYF.

This clone was counted ten times or more. The read halts 3 residues ahead of the CDR3 end, with the missing end drawn from the germline J gene. The V gene is TRBV5-1, the J gene TRBJ1-1; D unclear. This CDR3 is built from 15 residues. Looked up from germline, CDR1 is SGHRS and CDR2 is YFSETQ. V was trimmed by 4 bases and J by 1 base, leaving 14 bases between them. The sequenced part of the CDR3 DNA is TGCGCCAGCAGCGAGCAAGCCAATAAGAACACTGAA. It specifies CASSEQANKNTE. The CDR3 in its entirety is CASSEQANKNTEAFF.

This clone was detected many times. The CDR3 end lies 3 residues beyond the end of the read and is filled in from the germline J gene. The rearrangement joins TRBV30 to TRBJ1-5; 10 positions agree with TRBD1. Germline V gene data show CDR1 as GTSNPN and CDR2 as SVGIG (reference sequence). The CDR3 consists of 14 residues. V dropped 1 base and J dropped 5; count of bases not matched to a gene: 2. CDR3 DNA, as far as it was read: TGTGCCTGGAGTGGGGGGACAGGGGATCAGCCC. It codes for CAWSGGTGDQP. The whole CDR3 protein reads CAWSGGTGDQPQHF. The variable domain in full, with the rest retrieved from reference TRBV30 and TRBJ1-5, is SQTIHQWPATLVQPVGSPLSLECTVEGTSNPNLYWYRQAAGRGLQLLFYSVGIGQISSEVPQNLSASRPQDRQFILSSKKLLLSDSGFYLCAWSGGTGDQPQHFGDGTRLSIL.

This clone was picked up a small number of times. The CDR3 is cut off 3 residues early in the read; its end comes from the germline J gene. The chain uses TRBV19 and TRBJ1-1; no clear D gene. Deletions cut 7 bases from V and 4 bases from J, with 16 bases between. The V gene's germline CDR1 is LNHDA and CDR2 SQIVND (reference sequence). This CDR3 is 14 amino acids long. CDR3 bases read: TGTGCCAGTACCGCACTGCGCTCTCGCACTGAA. It specifies CASTALRSRTE. The full CDR3 sequence reads CASTALRSRTEAFF.

This clone was counted at least ten times. The read gets to within 3 residues of the CDR3 end, and the germline J gene fills in the rest. The V and J genes are TRBV5-1 and TRBJ1-1; D may be TRBD1 (6 bases). The germline gives CDR1 SGHRS, CDR2 YFSETQ. The CDR3 totals 14 residues. The V and J ends lost 2 bases and 4 bases respectively, with 12 bases between them. Incomplete CDR3 DNA: TGCGCCAGCAGCTTTTATGGACAGCGCACTGAA. Translated: CASSFYGQRTE. The whole CDR3 sequence reads CASSFYGQRTEAFF.

Concerning this clone: The read falls 3 residues short of the CDR3 end, and the missing part is taken from the germline J gene. The rearrangement uses TRBV7-4 and TRBJ1-2; 11 bases align to TRBD1. There are 15 residues in the CDR3. The germline V gene has CDR1 SGHVT and CDR2 SQSDAQ. The DNA read from the CDR3 is TGTGCCAGCAGACCGGACAGGGGGCCAGGGGGGGGC. This gives the protein CASRPDRGPGGG. The entire CDR3 protein reads CASRPDRGPGGGYTF.

The sample holds many counts of this clone. Read sequence stops 3 residues before the CDR3 end, and the germline J gene provides the missing end. This rearrangement joins TRBV20-1 to TRBJ1-6; TRBD1 matches 9 bases. Per germline, CDR1 DFQATT and CDR2 SNEGSKA (reference sequence). The CDR3 consists of 15 residues. The J segment lost 10 bases and the V segment lost 2 bases, leaving 9 bases of the junction unmatched. CDR3 DNA (partial): TGCAGTGCTAGACAACAGGACAGGGGATTCTCACCC. Amino acids: CSARQQDRGFSP. The full-length CDR3 reads as CSARQQDRGFSPLHF.

By frequency in the sample, this clone is medium-sized. Read sequence stops 3 residues before the CDR3 end, and the germline J gene provides the missing end. The rearrangement links TRBV20-1 to TRBJ2-7; tentatively, D is TRBD1 (5 bases). The CDR3 is 15 residues long. The V and J ends lost 5 bases and 3 bases respectively, with 20 bases between them. Germline values: CDR1 DFQATT, CDR2 SNEGSKA (reference sequence). CDR3 in amino acids: CSARRTGVSIYEQYF. CDR3 DNA, as far as it was read: TGCAGTGCTCGCCGCACAGGAGTTTCTATCTACGAG.

This clone has ten or more counts. The CDR3 end lies 3 residues beyond the end of the read and is filled in from the germline J gene. This rearrangement joins TRBV27 to TRBJ2-3; perhaps TRBD2 as D (6 bases). Germline CDR1 is MNHEY and CDR2 is SMNVEV (reference sequence). The CDR3 is 12 residues long. With 9 bases removed from V and 0 bases from J, the gap between germline ends came to 7 bases. Partial CDR3 DNA: TGTGCCAGTGCGGGAAGCACAGATACG. Amino acids: CASAGSTDT. The entire CDR3 is CASAGSTDTQYF.

Only a few counts were recorded for this clone. The sequenced fragment ends 3 residues before the CDR3 boundary, so the rest is inferred from the germline J gene. V gene TRBV18 combines with J gene TRBJ1-1, with unresolved D. V was pared by 1 base and J by 7 bases, with 7 bases between. The germline V gene has CDR1 KGHSH and CDR2 LQKENI. This CDR3 comprises 12 residues. The sequenced CDR3 bases are TGTGCCAGCTCACCACTAACAGATGAA. This codes for CASSPLTDE. The whole CDR3 reads CASSPLTDEAFF.

This clone was counted ten times or more. The read is 3 residues too short to cover the CDR3 end, so that end is filled in from the germline J gene. J is TRBJ2-7 and V is TRBV19, with D possibly being TRBD1 (6 bases). This CDR3 spans 15 amino acids. V was trimmed by 5 bases and J by 3 bases, leaving 17 bases between them. Germline values: CDR1 LNHDA, CDR2 SQIVND (reference sequence). The chain's CDR3 is CASSLGQFAYYEQYF. Partial CDR3 DNA: TGTGCCAGTAGTTTAGGACAGTTCGCATACTACGAG.

This clone was recorded many times. Read data end 3 residues before the CDR3 end; the end is taken from the germline J gene. The chain couples TRBV30 to TRBJ2-7; TRBD1 is a possible D gene (5 bases). Germline V lookup: CDR1 GTSNPN, CDR2 SVGIG (reference sequence). V lost 5 bases and J lost 0, with 5 bases in between. The CDR3 totals 11 residues. CDR3 bases read: TGTGCCTGGGGGGCCTCCTACGAG. Translation: CAWGASYE. The full CDR3 protein reads CAWGASYEQYF.

In this sample, this clone turned up many times. The sequence runs out 3 residues before the end of the CDR3; the remainder is reconstructed from the germline J gene. The chain recombines TRBV7-9 with TRBJ2-7; TRBD1 might be the D (6 bases). V lost 5 bases and J 1 base, leaving 12 bases between the germline ends. This CDR3 has 14 residues. Germline V gene sequence: CDR1 SEHNR, CDR2 FQNEAQ (reference sequence). CDR3 DNA, as far as it was read: TGTGCCAGCAGCACGGGGCAGGGGTCCTACGAG. This translates into CASSTGQGSYE. The complete CDR3 reads CASSTGQGSYEQYF.

This clone appeared many times. The read comes to an end 3 residues before the CDR3 does, leaving the germline J gene to fill in the end. The chain carries TRBV11-2 and TRBJ1-1; D is undetermined. The CDR3 runs to 14 residues. From germline, CDR1 is SGHAT and CDR2 FQNNGV. Trimming cost V 8 bases and J 2 bases, with 15 bases left between them. The CDR3 reads CASSARGDNTEAFF. The covered CDR3 bases are TGTGCCAGCTCGGCCCGGGGTGACAACACTGAA.

Concerning this clone: The read falls 3 residues short of the CDR3 end, and the missing part is taken from the germline J gene. V is TRBV7-9 and J is TRBJ1-2, with a weak D call TRBD1 (6 bases). The CDR3 covers 14 residues. From germline, CDR1 is SEHNR and CDR2 FQNEAQ (reference sequence). Partial CDR3 DNA: TGTGCCAGCAGCCCTATGGCAGGGGCCTACGAC. It is translated as CASSPMAGAYD. In full, the CDR3 is CASSPMAGAYDYTF.

This clone was found many times. The CDR3 end falls 3 residues outside the read, so it is completed with the germline J gene. This chain joins TRBV6-1 and TRBJ1-2; D ambiguous. The CDR3 consists of 16 residues. Per the germline V gene, CDR1 is MNHNS and CDR2 is SASEGT. Trimming took 0 bases from V and 3 from J, leaving 14 bases between them. CDR3 sequence reads: CASSEALGGFDYGYTF. The CDR3 bases that were read are TGTGCCAGCAGTGAAGCGCTTGGAGGGTTCGACTATGGC.

This clone appeared many times. The read falls 3 residues short of the CDR3 end, and the missing part is taken from the germline J gene. The chain carries TRBV5-1 and TRBJ2-3; TRBD2 is a possible D gene (5 bases). The CDR3 has 16 amino acids. Deletions cut 0 bases from V and 1 base from J, with 12 bases between. The germline gives CDR1 SGHRS, CDR2 YFSETQ. The CDR3 bases that were read are TGCGCCAGCAGCTTGGGTTCTACACTAGGCACAGATACG. It specifies CASSLGSTLGTDT. The whole CDR3 sequence reads CASSLGSTLGTDTQYF. The full variable domain, completed using reference TRBV5-1 and TRBJ2-3, is KAGVTQTPRYLIKTRGQQVTLSCSPISGHRSVSWYQQTPGQGLQFLFEYFSETQRNKGNFPGRFSGRQFSNSRSEMNVSTLELGDSALYLCASSLGSTLGTDTQYFGPGTRLTVL.

This clone was detected only a few times. From the germline J gene comes the end of the CDR3, since the read stops 3 residues before it. V usage is TRBV11-2 and J usage is TRBJ1-2, with TRBD1 matching 7 bases. The germline gives CDR1 SGHAT, CDR2 FQNNGV. This CDR3 contains 15 residues. CDR3 DNA, as far as it was read: TGTGCCAGCAGCTTAATTGAGGGGGCGCGAAGGGGC. The encoded protein is CASSLIEGARRG. The entire CDR3 protein is CASSLIEGARRGYTF.

Many counts were recorded for this clone. The sequenced fragment ends 3 residues before the CDR3 boundary, so the rest is inferred from the germline J gene. The chain links TRBV13 to TRBJ2-3, with 7 bases aligning to TRBD2. Looked up from germline, CDR1 is PRHDT and CDR2 is FYEKMQ (reference sequence). The ends lost 6 bases at V and 1 base at J; junction bases unmatched: 7. The CDR3 length is 15 residues. The DNA read from the CDR3 is TGTGCCAGCAGTGGGGGGGGGTCTCGCACAGATACG. It codes for CASSGGGSRTDT. The entire CDR3 sequence reads CASSGGGSRTDTQYF.

The table lists this clone with many counts. The DNA ends 3 residues before the CDR3 does, and the rest of the CDR3 is filled in from the germline J gene. The chain employs TRBV18 and TRBJ1-2; the D is unclear. Germline values: CDR1 KGHSH, CDR2 LQKENI. Trimming shortened V by 3 bases and J by 2 bases, and 13 bases separated the two germline ends. This CDR3 has 15 amino acids. This CDR3 reads CASSPAGQANYGYTF. CDR3 DNA, as far as it was read: TGTGCCAGCTCACCCGCTGGGCAGGCCAACTATGGC.

This clone showed up many times. Sequencing ends 3 residues short of the CDR3 end; the germline J gene provides the rest. V and J are TRBV28 and TRBJ2-3; TRBD1 aligns across 8 bases. Trimming cost V 7 bases and J 5 bases; bases outside gene matches: 11. Looked up from germline, CDR1 is MDHEN and CDR2 is SYDVKM. The CDR3 loop spans 15 amino acids. CDR3 DNA (partial): TGTGCCAGCACCCGATTGGACAGGGTTAGAGATACG. Protein product: CASTRLDRVRDT. From start to end, the CDR3 is CASTRLDRVRDTQYF.

Worth noting for this clone: The read gets to within 3 residues of the CDR3 end, and the germline J gene fills in the rest. The chain joins TRBV11-2 to TRBJ2-7, with 7 bases matching TRBD2. The junction had 9 bases not matched to a gene; V was cut back by 2 bases and J by 5 bases. Germline V gene lookup returns CDR1 SGHAT and CDR2 FQNNGV. This CDR3 is 15 amino acids long. CDR3 bases read: TGTGCCAGCAGCTTAAGCGGGATTCCGTATGACGAG. Amino acid sequence: CASSLSGIPYDE. The whole CDR3 sequence is CASSLSGIPYDEQYF.

This clone was picked up many times. From the germline J gene comes the end of the CDR3, since the read stops 3 residues before it. This chain connects TRBV20-1 to TRBJ2-7; 7 nucleotides agree with TRBD1. Germline loops: CDR1 DFQATT, CDR2 SNEGSKA (reference sequence). The CDR3 covers 14 residues. Germline trimming cut 5 bases from V and 3 bases from J; bases unmatched to any gene: 10. The CDR3 protein is CSASGQESFYEQYF. Incomplete CDR3 DNA: TGCAGTGCTTCTGGACAGGAGTCTTTCTACGAG.

This clone has a count of ten or more. The missing CDR3 end, 3 residues past where the read stops, is filled in from the germline J gene. The chain links TRBV5-1 to TRBJ1-2; possible D gene TRBD1, 5 bases. Trimming shortened V by 3 bases and J by 6 bases, and 12 bases separated the two germline ends. The CDR3 totals 13 residues. Germline loops: CDR1 SGHRS, CDR2 YFSETQ. The sequenced CDR3 bases are TGCGCCAGCAGCTCCGAGGGGCTAGATGGC. It specifies CASSSEGLDG. The full CDR3 protein reads CASSSEGLDGYTF.

This clone was counted at least ten times. The read ends 3 residues early relative to the CDR3; the germline J gene fills the gap. This rearrangement joins TRBV3-1 (or the pseudogene TRBV3-2) to TRBJ2-4, with D possibly matching TRBD1 (6 bases). Germline loops: CDR1 LGHDT, CDR2 YNNKEL (reference sequence). The length of the CDR3 is 15 residues. CDR3 bases read: TGTGCCAGCAGCTTCCGGACAGTCTCCCATCCCGGT. It translates to CASSFRTVSHPG. The entire CDR3 is CASSFRTVSHPGQYF.

This clone was observed at least ten times. The CDR3 extends 3 residues past the end of the read, so its final part is completed from the germline J gene. This chain uses TRBV19 with TRBJ2-7, with a weak D call TRBD1 (5 bases). CDR1 and CDR2 (germline): LNHDA, SQIVND (reference sequence). V was cut by 3 bases and J by 4 bases, with 7 bases left in between. CDR3 length equals 12 residues. Incomplete CDR3 DNA: TGTGCCAGTAGTATGACAGCATACGAG. Translation: CASSMTAYE. The whole CDR3 is CASSMTAYEQYF.

Ten or more counts support this clone. The CDR3 DNA, read in part, is TGCGCCAGCAGCTGGGGACTCAACAATGAG. Translating it yields CASSWGLNNE. The complete CDR3 sequence is CASSWGLNNEQFF. This chain joins TRBV5-1 and TRBJ2-1; D possibly corresponds to TRBD2 (6 bases). With the read ending 3 residues before the CDR3 end, the germline J gene is used to fill in that end. Germline V CDR1 and CDR2: SGHRS, YFSETQ. This CDR3 has 13 residues. V was cut by 3 bases and J by 5 bases, with 9 bases left in between.